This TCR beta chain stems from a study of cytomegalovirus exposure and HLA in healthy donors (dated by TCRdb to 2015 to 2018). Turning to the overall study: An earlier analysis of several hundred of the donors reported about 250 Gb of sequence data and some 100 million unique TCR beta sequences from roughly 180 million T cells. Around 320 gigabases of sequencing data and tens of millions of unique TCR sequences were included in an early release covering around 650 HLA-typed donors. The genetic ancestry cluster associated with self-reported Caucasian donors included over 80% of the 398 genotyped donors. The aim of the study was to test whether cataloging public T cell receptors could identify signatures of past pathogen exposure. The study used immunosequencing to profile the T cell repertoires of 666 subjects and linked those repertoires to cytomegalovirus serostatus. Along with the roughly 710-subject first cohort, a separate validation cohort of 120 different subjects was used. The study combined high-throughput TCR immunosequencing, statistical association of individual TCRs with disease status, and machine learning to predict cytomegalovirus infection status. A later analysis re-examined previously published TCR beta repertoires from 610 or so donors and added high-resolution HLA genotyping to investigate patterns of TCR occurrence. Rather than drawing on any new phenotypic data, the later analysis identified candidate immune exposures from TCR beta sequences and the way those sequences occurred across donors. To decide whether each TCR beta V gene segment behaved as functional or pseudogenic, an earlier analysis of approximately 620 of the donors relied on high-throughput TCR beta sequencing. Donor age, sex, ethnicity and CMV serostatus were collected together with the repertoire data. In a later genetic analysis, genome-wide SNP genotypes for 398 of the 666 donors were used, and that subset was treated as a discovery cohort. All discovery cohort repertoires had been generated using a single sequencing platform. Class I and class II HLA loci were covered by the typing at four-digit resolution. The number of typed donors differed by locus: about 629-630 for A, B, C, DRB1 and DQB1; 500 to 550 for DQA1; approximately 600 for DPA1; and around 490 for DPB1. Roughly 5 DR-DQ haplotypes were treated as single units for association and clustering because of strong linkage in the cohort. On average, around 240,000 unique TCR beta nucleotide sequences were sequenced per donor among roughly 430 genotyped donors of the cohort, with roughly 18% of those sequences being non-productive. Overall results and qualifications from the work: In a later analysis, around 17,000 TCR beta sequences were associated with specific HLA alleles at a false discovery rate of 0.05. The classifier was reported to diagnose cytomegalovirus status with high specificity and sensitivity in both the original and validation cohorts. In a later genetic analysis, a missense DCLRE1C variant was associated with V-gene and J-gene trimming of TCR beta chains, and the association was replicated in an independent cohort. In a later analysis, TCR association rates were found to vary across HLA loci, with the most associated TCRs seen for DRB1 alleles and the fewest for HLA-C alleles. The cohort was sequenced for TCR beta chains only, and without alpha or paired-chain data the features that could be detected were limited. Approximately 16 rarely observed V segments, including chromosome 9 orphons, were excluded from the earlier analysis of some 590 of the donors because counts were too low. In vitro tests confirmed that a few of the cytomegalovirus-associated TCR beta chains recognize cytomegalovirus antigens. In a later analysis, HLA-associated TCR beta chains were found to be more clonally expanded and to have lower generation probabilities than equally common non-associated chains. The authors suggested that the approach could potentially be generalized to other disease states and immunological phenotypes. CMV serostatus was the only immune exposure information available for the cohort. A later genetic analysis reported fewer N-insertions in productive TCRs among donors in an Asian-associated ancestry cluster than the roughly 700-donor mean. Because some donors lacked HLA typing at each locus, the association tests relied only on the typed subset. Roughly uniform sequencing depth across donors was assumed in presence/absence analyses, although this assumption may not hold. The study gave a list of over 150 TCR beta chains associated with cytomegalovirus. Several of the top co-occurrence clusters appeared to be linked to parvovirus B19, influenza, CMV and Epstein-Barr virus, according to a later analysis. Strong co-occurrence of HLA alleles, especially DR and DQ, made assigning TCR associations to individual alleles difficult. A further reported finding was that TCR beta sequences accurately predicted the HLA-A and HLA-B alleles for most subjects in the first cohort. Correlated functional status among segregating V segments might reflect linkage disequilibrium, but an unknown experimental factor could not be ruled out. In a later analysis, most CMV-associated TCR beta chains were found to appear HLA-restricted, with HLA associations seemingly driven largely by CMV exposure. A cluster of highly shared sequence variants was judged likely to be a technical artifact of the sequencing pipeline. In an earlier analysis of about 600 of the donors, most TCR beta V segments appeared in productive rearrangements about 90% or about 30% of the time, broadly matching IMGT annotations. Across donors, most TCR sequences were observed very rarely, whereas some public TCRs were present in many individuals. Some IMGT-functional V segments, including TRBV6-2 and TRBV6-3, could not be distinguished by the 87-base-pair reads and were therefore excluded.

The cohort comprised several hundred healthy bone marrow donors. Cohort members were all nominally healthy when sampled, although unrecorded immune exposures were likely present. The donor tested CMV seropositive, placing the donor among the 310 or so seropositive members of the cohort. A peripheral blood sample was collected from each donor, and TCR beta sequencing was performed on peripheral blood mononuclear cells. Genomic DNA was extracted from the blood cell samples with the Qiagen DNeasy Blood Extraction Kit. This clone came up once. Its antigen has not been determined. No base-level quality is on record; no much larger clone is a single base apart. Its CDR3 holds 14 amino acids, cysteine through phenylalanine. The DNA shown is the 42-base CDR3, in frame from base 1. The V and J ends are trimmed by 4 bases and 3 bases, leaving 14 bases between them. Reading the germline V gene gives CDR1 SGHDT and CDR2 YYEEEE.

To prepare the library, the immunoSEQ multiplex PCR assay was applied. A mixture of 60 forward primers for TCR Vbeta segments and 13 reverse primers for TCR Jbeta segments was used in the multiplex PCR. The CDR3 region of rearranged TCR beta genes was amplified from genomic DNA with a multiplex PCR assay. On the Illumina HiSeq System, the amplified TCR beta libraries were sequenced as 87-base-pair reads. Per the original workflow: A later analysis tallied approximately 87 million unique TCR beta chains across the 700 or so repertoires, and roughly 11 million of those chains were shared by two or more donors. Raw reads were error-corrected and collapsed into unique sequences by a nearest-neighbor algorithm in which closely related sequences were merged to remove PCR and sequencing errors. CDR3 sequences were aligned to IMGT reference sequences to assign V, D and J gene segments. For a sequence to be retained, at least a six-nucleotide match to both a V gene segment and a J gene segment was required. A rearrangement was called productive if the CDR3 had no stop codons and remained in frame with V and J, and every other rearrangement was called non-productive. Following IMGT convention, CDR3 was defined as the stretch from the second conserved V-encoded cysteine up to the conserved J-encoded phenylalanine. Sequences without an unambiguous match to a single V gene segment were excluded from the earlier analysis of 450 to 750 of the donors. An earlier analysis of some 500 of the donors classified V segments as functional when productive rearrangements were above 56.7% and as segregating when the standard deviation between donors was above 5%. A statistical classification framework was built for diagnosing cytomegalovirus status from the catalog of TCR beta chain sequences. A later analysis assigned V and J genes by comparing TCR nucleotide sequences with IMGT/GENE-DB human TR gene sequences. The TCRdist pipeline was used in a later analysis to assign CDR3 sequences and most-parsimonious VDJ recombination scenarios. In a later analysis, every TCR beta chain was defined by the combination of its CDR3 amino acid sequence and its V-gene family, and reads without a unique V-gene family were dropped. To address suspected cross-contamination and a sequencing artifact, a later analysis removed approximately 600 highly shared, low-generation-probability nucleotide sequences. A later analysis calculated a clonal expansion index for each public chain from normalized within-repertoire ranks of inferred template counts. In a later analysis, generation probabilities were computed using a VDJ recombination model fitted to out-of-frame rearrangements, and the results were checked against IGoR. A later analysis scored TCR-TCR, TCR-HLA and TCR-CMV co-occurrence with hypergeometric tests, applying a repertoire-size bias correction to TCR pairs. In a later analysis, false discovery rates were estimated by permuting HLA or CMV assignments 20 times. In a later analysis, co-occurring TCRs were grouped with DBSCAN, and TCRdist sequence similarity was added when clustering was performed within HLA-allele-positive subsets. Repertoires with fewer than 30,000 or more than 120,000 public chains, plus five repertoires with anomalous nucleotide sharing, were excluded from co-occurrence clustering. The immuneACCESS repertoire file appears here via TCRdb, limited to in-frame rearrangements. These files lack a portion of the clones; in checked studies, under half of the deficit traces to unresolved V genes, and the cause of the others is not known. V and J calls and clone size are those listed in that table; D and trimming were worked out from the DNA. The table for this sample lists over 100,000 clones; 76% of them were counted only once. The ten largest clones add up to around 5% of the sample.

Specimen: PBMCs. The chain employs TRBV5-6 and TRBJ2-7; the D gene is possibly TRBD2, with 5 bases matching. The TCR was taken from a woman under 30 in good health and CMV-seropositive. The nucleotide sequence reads TGTGCCAGCAGCCCCCCTGGACTCGTCTACGAGCAGTACTTC. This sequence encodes CASSPPGLVYEQYF.